The following is a TCR beta chain sequence with its context. What it binds is not known. The CDR3 sequence is 16 residues long. Germline CDR1 LNHDA, CDR2 SQIVND (reference sequence). The V segment lost 5 bases and the J segment 4 bases; nucleotides outside the gene matches: 10. Sequencing used immunoSEQ multiplex PCR; TCRdb keeps in-frame clones, though not all of them. In the table there are about 150,000 clones, 88% of which are singletons. The data were obtained in a study of T cell responses to AZD1222 COVID-19 vaccine. General observations from the study: In a largely white British group with more females than males, clonal diversity was possibly underestimated.

V and J are TRBV19 and TRBJ2-1; the match to TRBD2 covers 8 bases. The sample was peripheral blood, taken on day 0 of MenACWY control vaccination. This clonotype was sampled from an adult in good health. The CDR3 here is CASSPWTSTIYNEQFF. The CDR3 nucleotides read TGTGCCAGTAGTCCATGGACTAGCACCATTTACAATGAGCAGTTCTTC.